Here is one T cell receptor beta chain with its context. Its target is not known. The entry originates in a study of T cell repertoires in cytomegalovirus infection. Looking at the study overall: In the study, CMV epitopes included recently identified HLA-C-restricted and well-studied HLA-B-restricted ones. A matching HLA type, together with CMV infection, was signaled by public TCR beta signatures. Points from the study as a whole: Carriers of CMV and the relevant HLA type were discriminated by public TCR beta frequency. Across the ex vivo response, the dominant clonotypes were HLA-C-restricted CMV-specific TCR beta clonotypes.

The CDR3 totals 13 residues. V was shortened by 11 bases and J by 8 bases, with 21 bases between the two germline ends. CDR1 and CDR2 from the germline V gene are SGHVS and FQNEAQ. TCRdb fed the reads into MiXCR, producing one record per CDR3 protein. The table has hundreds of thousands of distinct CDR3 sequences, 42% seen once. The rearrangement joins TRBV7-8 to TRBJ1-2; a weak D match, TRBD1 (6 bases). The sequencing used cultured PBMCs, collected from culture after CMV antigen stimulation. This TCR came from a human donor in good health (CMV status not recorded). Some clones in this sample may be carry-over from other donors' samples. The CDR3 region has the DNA TGTGCCCACGGGGGGCTTCAAAAGAGGGGCTACACCTTC. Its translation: CAHGGLQKRGYTF.